These T cell receptor beta chains were read from a single sample in a study of blood T cell repertoires in COVID-19. Sequencing was performed with immunoSEQ multiplex PCR; in TCRdb, only in-frame clones are kept and a portion is missing. The sample shows about 160,000 clones, roughly 88% of them seen only once. Sequencing input: peripheral blood. These receptor sequences come from a man aged 18 to 29 with acute or convalescent COVID-19. Both conserved end residues are part of each CDR3. The order of the fields is clone size, J gene, V gene, D gene, CDR3 DNA, CDR3 protein. D genes are given only for firm matches. Only some rows state a clone size, as once, few, many or a class for expanded clones.

. | TRBJ2-7 | TRBV7-9 | TRBD2 | TGTGCCAGCAGTTCAACCGAGCGGGAGGGACGCTACGAGCAGTACTTC | CASSSTEREGRYEQYF
once | TRBJ1-5 | TRBV6-1 | . | TGTGCCAGCATCCTTACAGGCTCGAGCAATCAGCCCCAGCATTTT | CASILTGSSNQPQHF
once | TRBJ2-7 | TRBV19 | TRBD2 | TGTGCCAGTAGCCCCGGGACTACCCCCCCCTACGAGCAGTACTTC | CASSPGTTPPYEQYF
once | TRBJ1-2 | TRBV24-1 | TRBD1 | TGTGCCACCAGTGACCCGACAGGGGGAAACTATGGCTACACCTTC | CATSDPTGGNYGYTF
. | TRBJ2-7 | TRBV27 | TRBD1 | TGTGCCAGCAGGGTACTGGGGACAGGGGGCGCCTACGAGCAGTACTTC | CASRVLGTGGAYEQYF
. | TRBJ2-5 | TRBV6-5 | . | TGTGCCAGCGGGTCCGCGGGGACCCAGTACTTC | CASGSAGTQYF
. | TRBJ2-5 | TRBV10-3 | . | TGTGCCATCAGTGTTTTAGGGGAAGAGACCCAGTACTTC | CAISVLGEETQYF
. | TRBJ2-3 | TRBV4-1 | . | TGCGCCAGCAGCCAAGATCCGGGTGATTCGCTAACCACAGATACGCAGTATTTT | CASSQDPGDSLTTDTQYF
. | TRBJ1-2 | TRBV18 | . | TGTGCCAGCTCACCACCGTGGTTGCGCTATGGCTACACCTTC | CASSPPWLRYGYTF
once | TRBJ2-5 | TRBV12-3/TRBV12-4 | . | TGTGCCAGCAGTTACAAAGAGACCCAGTACTTC | CASSYKETQYF
. | TRBJ2-5 | TRBV5-1 | TRBD1 | TGCGCCAGCAGCCTACTCCCGGGACAGGGCCTACAAGAGACCCAGTACTTC | CASSLLPGQGLQETQYF
. | TRBJ2-7 | TRBV2 | TRBD1 | TGTGCCAGCAGTGAGAACCGGGACAGGGGGTTCGAGCAGTACTTC | CASSENRDRGFEQYF
few | TRBJ2-1 | TRBV25-1 | . | TGTGCCAGCAGTGATGTAACGGGAGGGACAGGGGAGCAGTTCTTC | CASSDVTGGTGEQFF
. | TRBJ1-2 | TRBV9 | . | TGTGCCAGCAGCAGGGGGACGTTCGACGGCTACACCTTC | CASSRGTFDGYTF
. | TRBJ2-7 | TRBV5-1 | TRBD1 | TGCGCCAGCAGCCGAGATACGGACAGGACGGAAAGAAAGTACTTC | CASSRDTDRTERKYF
once | TRBJ1-2 | TRBV7-6 | . | TGTGCCAGCAGCCACGACAGCTATGGCTACACCTTC | CASSHDSYGYTF
. | TRBJ1-2 | TRBV19 | . | TGTGCCACTCGAGCGACGGGAGGCTATGGCTACACCTTC | CATRATGGYGYTF
once | TRBJ2-5 | TRBV9 | TRBD2 | TGTGCCAGCGAACCGGGAGCGGGACTGAGGGAGACCCAGTACTTC | CASEPGAGLRETQYF
once | TRBJ1-1 | TRBV12-3/TRBV12-4 | . | TGTGCCAGCAGTCGAGCGTCCCCTGAAGCTTTCTTT | CASSRASPEAFF
. | TRBJ2-7 | TRBV11-2 | TRBD2 | TGTGCCAGCAGCCGTGGGCGGGGGACCTACGAGCAGTACTTC | CASSRGRGTYEQYF
. | TRBJ1-3 | TRBV19 | . | TGTGCCAGTAGTATGCGGGGGGGGACATCTGGAAACACCATATATTTT | CASSMRGGTSGNTIYF
. | TRBJ2-1 | TRBV7-9 | TRBD1 | TGTGCCAGCAGCCGACAGGGGGTCGGAGGTGAGCAGTTCTTC | CASSRQGVGGEQFF
. | TRBJ1-3 | TRBV4-1 | TRBD1 | TGCGCCAGCAGCCAAGGCTCGGGTCGAAGCAGGGGGCCCTATTCTGGAAACACCATATATTTT | CASSQGSGRSRGPYSGNTIYF